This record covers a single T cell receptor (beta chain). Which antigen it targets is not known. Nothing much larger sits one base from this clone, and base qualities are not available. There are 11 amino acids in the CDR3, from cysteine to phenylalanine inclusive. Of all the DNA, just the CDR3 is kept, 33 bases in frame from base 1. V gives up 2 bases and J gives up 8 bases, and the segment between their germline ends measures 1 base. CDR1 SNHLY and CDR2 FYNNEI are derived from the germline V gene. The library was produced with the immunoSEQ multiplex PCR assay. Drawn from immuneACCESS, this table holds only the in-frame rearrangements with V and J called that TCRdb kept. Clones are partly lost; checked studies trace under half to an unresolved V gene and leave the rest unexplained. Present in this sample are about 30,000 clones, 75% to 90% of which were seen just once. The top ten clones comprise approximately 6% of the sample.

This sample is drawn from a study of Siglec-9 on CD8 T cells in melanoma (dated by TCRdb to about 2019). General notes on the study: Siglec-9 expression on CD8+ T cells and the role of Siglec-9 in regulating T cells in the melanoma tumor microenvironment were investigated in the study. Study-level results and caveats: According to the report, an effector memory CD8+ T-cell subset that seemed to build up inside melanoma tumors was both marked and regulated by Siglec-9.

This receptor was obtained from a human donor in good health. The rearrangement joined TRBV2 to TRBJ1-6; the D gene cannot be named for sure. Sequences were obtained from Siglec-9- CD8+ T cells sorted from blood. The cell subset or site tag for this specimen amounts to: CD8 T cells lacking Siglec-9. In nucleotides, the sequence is TGTGCCAGCAGTGAATATTCACCCCTCCACTTT. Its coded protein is CASSEYSPLHF. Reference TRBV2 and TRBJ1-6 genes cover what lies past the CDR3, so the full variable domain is EPEVTQTPSHQVTQMGQEVILRCVPISNHLYFYWYRQILGQKVEFLVSFYNNEISEKSEIFDDQFSVERPDGSNFTLKIRSTKLEDSAMYFCASSEYSPLHFGNGTRLTVT.